This is a list of T cell receptor beta chains from one sample in a study of blood T cell repertoires in COVID-19. Some clones are missing from TCRdb's copy, which holds only in-frame ones; the method was immunoSEQ multiplex PCR. This table holds about 130,000 clones, roughly two thirds found once. The source material was peripheral blood. These receptors were taken from a woman aged 65 to 85 with acute or convalescent COVID-19. The CDR3 runs from the conserved cysteine through the conserved F or W. The order of the fields is clone size, J gene, V gene, D gene, CDR3 DNA, CDR3 protein. The D gene is left open where the match is weak. A row's size may be missing; if present it is once, few, many or a size class.

clone size: NA; J gene: TRBJ2-4; V gene: TRBV2; D gene: TRBD1; CDR3 DNA: TGTGCCAGCAGCGGTGTGGGACAGGGGGGGATAGCCAAAAACATTCAGTACTTC; CDR3 protein: CASSGVGQGGIAKNIQYF
clone size: NA; J gene: TRBJ1-6; V gene: TRBV7-8; D gene: NA; CDR3 DNA: TGTGCCAGCAGCTTAGTTCTAGGTTCACCCCTCCACTTT; CDR3 protein: CASSLVLGSPLHF
clone size: NA; J gene: TRBJ1-1; V gene: TRBV4-2; D gene: NA; CDR3 DNA: TGTGCCAGCAGCCAAGCGCGGGAGCGAACTGAAGCTTTCTTT; CDR3 protein: CASSQARERTEAFF
clone size: NA; J gene: TRBJ2-2; V gene: TRBV7-9; D gene: NA; CDR3 DNA: TGTGCCAGCAGCACGGCGGGGCCGAGCACCGGGGAGCTGTTTTTT; CDR3 protein: CASSTAGPSTGELFF
clone size: NA; J gene: TRBJ2-1; V gene: TRBV2; D gene: NA; CDR3 DNA: TGTGCCAGCAGTGACAGGGCTTCATACAATGAGCAGTTCTTC; CDR3 protein: CASSDRASYNEQFF
clone size: NA; J gene: TRBJ2-3; V gene: TRBV6-2/TRBV6-3; D gene: NA; CDR3 DNA: TGTGCCAGCAGTCCCGGGGTTGGTAGGGTTCGAGATACGCAGTATTTT; CDR3 protein: CASSPGVGRVRDTQYF
clone size: many; J gene: TRBJ2-5; V gene: TRBV7-7; D gene: TRBD1; CDR3 DNA: TGTGCTAGCAGCCCGGGACAGCTCCAAGAGACCCAGTACTTC; CDR3 protein: CASSPGQLQETQYF
clone size: NA; J gene: TRBJ1-2; V gene: TRBV5-6; D gene: TRBD1; CDR3 DNA: TGTGCCAGCAGCTTGGGCCCTACAGGGGGCTATGGCTACACCTTC; CDR3 protein: CASSLGPTGGYGYTF
clone size: NA; J gene: TRBJ1-2; V gene: TRBV5-4; D gene: NA; CDR3 DNA: TGTGCCAGCAGCTTGGGTTCAGGTCCCACTAACTATGGCTACACCTTC; CDR3 protein: CASSLGSGPTNYGYTF
clone size: NA; J gene: TRBJ2-2; V gene: TRBV5-6; D gene: NA; CDR3 DNA: TGTGCCAGCAGCTTGTTGCTCCAGGGACAGAACACCGGGGAGCTGTTTTTT; CDR3 protein: CASSLLLQGQNTGELFF
clone size: NA; J gene: TRBJ2-7; V gene: TRBV6-5; D gene: TRBD2; CDR3 DNA: TGTGCCAGCAGCCAGGGACTAGCCCTCGGCGAGCAGTACTTC; CDR3 protein: CASSQGLALGEQYF
clone size: NA; J gene: TRBJ2-3; V gene: TRBV27; D gene: TRBD2; CDR3 DNA: TGTGCCAGCAGTGACGGACTAGCGGGAACAGGTGATACGCAGTATTTT; CDR3 protein: CASSDGLAGTGDTQYF
clone size: once; J gene: TRBJ2-1; V gene: TRBV4-3; D gene: TRBD2; CDR3 DNA: TGCGCCAGCAGCCAAGATAGCGGGGTGGGAAATGAGCAGTTCTTC; CDR3 protein: CASSQDSGVGNEQFF
clone size: NA; J gene: TRBJ1-1; V gene: TRBV28; D gene: TRBD1; CDR3 DNA: TGTGCCAGCAGTATCGGACAGGCGAACACTGAAGCTTTCTTT; CDR3 protein: CASSIGQANTEAFF
clone size: NA; J gene: TRBJ1-6; V gene: TRBV4-3; D gene: TRBD1; CDR3 DNA: TGCGCCAGCAGCCAAGCCAGGCCCGAGACAGGGGCAAAATCACCCCTCCACTTT; CDR3 protein: CASSQARPETGAKSPLHF
clone size: NA; J gene: TRBJ1-5; V gene: TRBV30; D gene: NA; CDR3 DNA: TGTGCCTGGAGTGTAATGGCAGGGAATCAGCCCCAGCATTTT; CDR3 protein: CAWSVMAGNQPQHF
clone size: NA; J gene: TRBJ2-3; V gene: TRBV6-6; D gene: NA; CDR3 DNA: TGTGCCAGCAGCGCACAGGGACCCACAGATACGCAGTATTTT; CDR3 protein: CASSAQGPTDTQYF
clone size: NA; J gene: TRBJ2-2; V gene: TRBV19; D gene: NA; CDR3 DNA: TGTGCCAGTAGTATCTTCGAGGCCGGGGAGCTGTTTTTT; CDR3 protein: CASSIFEAGELFF
clone size: NA; J gene: TRBJ2-7; V gene: TRBV5-4; D gene: TRBD1; CDR3 DNA: TGTGCCAGCAGCCGCGGACAGGGGAGGACCTACGAGCAGTACTTC; CDR3 protein: CASSRGQGRTYEQYF
clone size: NA; J gene: TRBJ2-3; V gene: TRBV18; D gene: TRBD2; CDR3 DNA: TGTGCCAGCTCACCATCCAGCGGGAGAGATACGCAGTATTTT; CDR3 protein: CASSPSSGRDTQYF
clone size: NA; J gene: TRBJ2-1; V gene: TRBV25-1; D gene: TRBD1; CDR3 DNA: TGTGCCAGCAGTGGCCGGCGGGACAGGGAGATCAATGAGCAGTTCTTC; CDR3 protein: CASSGRRDREINEQFF
clone size: few; J gene: TRBJ1-4; V gene: TRBV18; D gene: NA; CDR3 DNA: TGTGCCAGCTCCCACTCTCGTGGGCCCGAAAAACTGTTTTTT; CDR3 protein: CASSHSRGPEKLFF
clone size: NA; J gene: TRBJ1-6; V gene: TRBV11-2; D gene: NA; CDR3 DNA: TGTGCCAGCAGCTTAATCTTGGCTTCACCCCTCCACTTT; CDR3 protein: CASSLILASPLHF
clone size: NA; J gene: TRBJ2-3; V gene: TRBV5-5; D gene: TRBD2; CDR3 DNA: TGTGCCAGCAGCTTTTGGCTAGCGGGAGCGAGAGGTACAGATACGCAGTATTTT; CDR3 protein: CASSFWLAGARGTDTQYF
clone size: NA; J gene: TRBJ2-3; V gene: TRBV3-1/TRBV3-2; D gene: NA; CDR3 DNA: TGTGCCAGCAGCCAGAGTCGCTTCACAGATACGCAGTATTTT; CDR3 protein: CASSQSRFTDTQYF
clone size: once; J gene: TRBJ1-1; V gene: TRBV28; D gene: TRBD1; CDR3 DNA: TGTGCCAGCAGTTCGTCCCAGGGGGCGGTCACTGAAGCTTTCTTT; CDR3 protein: CASSSSQGAVTEAFF
clone size: NA; J gene: TRBJ2-2; V gene: TRBV6-2/TRBV6-3; D gene: TRBD2; CDR3 DNA: TGTGCCAGCAGTTACTCGAGCGGGGACCCGAGAGGAAACACCGGGGAGCTGTTTTTT; CDR3 protein: CASSYSSGDPRGNTGELFF
clone size: NA; J gene: TRBJ1-5; V gene: TRBV6-5; D gene: TRBD1; CDR3 DNA: TGTGCCAGCAGTTACTCCGGGACAGGGGGGAATCAGCCCCAGCATTTT; CDR3 protein: CASSYSGTGGNQPQHF
clone size: NA; J gene: TRBJ2-3; V gene: TRBV5-6; D gene: NA; CDR3 DNA: TGTGCCAGCAGCTTGGGGGAGCTGGGTACGCAGTATTTT; CDR3 protein: CASSLGELGTQYF
clone size: NA; J gene: TRBJ1-6; V gene: TRBV29-1; D gene: NA; CDR3 DNA: TGCAGCGTTGGGGACACCAATAATTCACCCCTCCACTTT; CDR3 protein: CSVGDTNNSPLHF
clone size: NA; J gene: TRBJ1-1; V gene: TRBV5-1; D gene: NA; CDR3 DNA: TGCGCCAGCAGCTTGGAGGGACTCATGAACACTGAAGCTTTCTTT; CDR3 protein: CASSLEGLMNTEAFF
clone size: NA; J gene: TRBJ1-4; V gene: TRBV7-9; D gene: TRBD1; CDR3 DNA: TGTGCCAGCAGCCCGGGGGAAGGGGGCGAGTTTGAAAAACTGTTTTTT; CDR3 protein: CASSPGEGGEFEKLFF
clone size: few; J gene: TRBJ2-3; V gene: TRBV25-1; D gene: NA; CDR3 DNA: TGTGCCAGCAGTGAATCCGGTTCCCTCACAGATACGCAGTATTTT; CDR3 protein: CASSESGSLTDTQYF
clone size: NA; J gene: TRBJ2-6; V gene: TRBV6-5; D gene: NA; CDR3 DNA: TGTGCCAGCAGCGGCTCTGGGGCCAACGTCCTGACTTTC; CDR3 protein: CASSGSGANVLTF
clone size: few; J gene: TRBJ2-7; V gene: TRBV5-4; D gene: TRBD2; CDR3 DNA: TGTGCCAGCAGCTCCGAAACACAGGGACTAGCGGGGATCTACGAGCAGTACTTC; CDR3 protein: CASSSETQGLAGIYEQYF
clone size: once; J gene: TRBJ1-1; V gene: TRBV29-1; D gene: TRBD1; CDR3 DNA: TGCAGCGGCCGACAGGGAAACACTGAAGCTTTCTTT; CDR3 protein: CSGRQGNTEAFF
clone size: NA; J gene: TRBJ2-3; V gene: TRBV4-3; D gene: TRBD2; CDR3 DNA: TGCGCCAGCAGCCAGACTACTCGACTAGCGGGGGGGCTCAGCACAGATACGCAGTATTTT; CDR3 protein: CASSQTTRLAGGLSTDTQYF